These T cell receptor beta chains were read from a single sample in a study of control samples from healthy donors and cancer patients. Generated by immunoSEQ multiplex PCR, the TCRdb table keeps only in-frame clones and is missing some. The sample comprises about 49,000 clones, around 86% of which are singletons, and approximately 2.8% rests with the top ten. The sequencing sample was made of PBMCs. All receptors derive from a woman aged 45-65 years with lung cancer. Each CDR3 is given with its conserved first and last residue. Each record gives: clone size, J gene, D gene, V gene, CDR3 protein, CDR3 DNA. A D gene is named only where the DNA matches it firmly. Part of the rows lack a size; the others show once, few, many or a class for expanded clones.

clone_size: -
j_call: TRBJ2-2
d_call: TRBD2
v_call: TRBV2
cdr3_aa: CASSEWLAGGNTGELFF
cdr3_nt: TGTGCCAGCAGTGAATGGCTAGCGGGGGGTAACACCGGGGAGCTGTTTTTT

clone_size: -
j_call: TRBJ2-7
d_call: TRBD1
v_call: TRBV6-5
cdr3_aa: CASSYSWDRTEQYF
cdr3_nt: TGTGCCAGCAGTTACTCTTGGGACAGGACGGAGCAGTACTTC

clone_size: once
j_call: TRBJ1-1
d_call: -
v_call: TRBV10-3
cdr3_aa: CAISEGSARAEAFF
cdr3_nt: TGTGCCATCAGTGAGGGGTCAGCTCGGGCTGAAGCTTTCTTT

clone_size: -
j_call: TRBJ2-2
d_call: -
v_call: TRBV5-4
cdr3_aa: CASSLDGPNTGELFF
cdr3_nt: TGTGCCAGCAGCTTGGATGGTCCGAACACCGGGGAGCTGTTTTTT

clone_size: -
j_call: TRBJ2-7
d_call: -
v_call: TRBV2
cdr3_aa: CASRNAIYEQYF
cdr3_nt: TGTGCCAGCAGGAATGCTATCTACGAGCAGTACTTC

clone_size: -
j_call: TRBJ2-7
d_call: -
v_call: TRBV29-1
cdr3_aa: CSKNGAREILEQYF
cdr3_nt: TGCAGCAAAAACGGTGCGCGTGAGATCCTTGAGCAGTACTTC

clone_size: -
j_call: TRBJ1-1
d_call: -
v_call: TRBV29-1
cdr3_aa: CSVLGGLLNTEAFF
cdr3_nt: TGCAGCGTCCTGGGGGGGTTATTGAACACTGAAGCTTTCTTT

clone_size: -
j_call: TRBJ2-2
d_call: -
v_call: TRBV24-1
cdr3_aa: CATAGTVGGELFF
cdr3_nt: TGTGCCACCGCTGGGACGGTGGGCGGGGAGCTGTTTTTT

clone_size: -
j_call: TRBJ1-2
d_call: TRBD1
v_call: TRBV14
cdr3_aa: CASSQVAGGYGYTF
cdr3_nt: TGTGCCAGCAGCCAAGTGGCAGGGGGCTATGGCTACACCTTC

clone_size: -
j_call: TRBJ1-1
d_call: -
v_call: TRBV2
cdr3_aa: CASSEAGAALNTEAFF
cdr3_nt: TGTGCCAGCAGTGAAGCGGGCGCGGCGCTGAACACTGAAGCTTTCTTT

clone_size: -
j_call: TRBJ1-2
d_call: TRBD1
v_call: TRBV2
cdr3_aa: CASSYPRGNNYGYTF
cdr3_nt: TGTGCCAGCAGTTACCCCAGGGGGAATAACTATGGCTACACCTTC

clone_size: -
j_call: TRBJ1-1
d_call: -
v_call: TRBV6-6
cdr3_aa: CASSPRAAEAFF
cdr3_nt: TGTGCCAGCAGTCCTCGAGCGGCTGAAGCTTTCTTT

clone_size: large
j_call: TRBJ2-2
d_call: TRBD1
v_call: TRBV7-7
cdr3_aa: CASSLRDRDTGELFF
cdr3_nt: TGTGCCAGCAGCCTCCGGGACAGGGACACCGGGGAGCTGTTTTTT

clone_size: -
j_call: TRBJ1-2
d_call: -
v_call: TRBV11-2
cdr3_aa: CASTLDRGYGYTF
cdr3_nt: TGTGCCAGCACCCTTGACCGCGGTTATGGCTACACCTTC

clone_size: -
j_call: TRBJ2-2
d_call: -
v_call: TRBV19
cdr3_aa: CATLPQGGYTGELFF
cdr3_nt: TGTGCCACCCTTCCCCAGGGGGGGTACACCGGGGAGCTGTTTTTT

clone_size: -
j_call: TRBJ2-7
d_call: TRBD1
v_call: TRBV9
cdr3_aa: CASSVNPDRGGLGEQYF
cdr3_nt: TGTGCCAGCAGCGTGAATCCGGACAGGGGAGGCCTGGGCGAGCAGTACTTC

clone_size: -
j_call: TRBJ2-7
d_call: -
v_call: TRBV18
cdr3_aa: CASSPQALSYEQYF
cdr3_nt: TGTGCCAGCTCACCACAAGCTCTTTCCTACGAGCAGTACTTC

clone_size: -
j_call: TRBJ1-1
d_call: TRBD1
v_call: TRBV28
cdr3_aa: CASSETGDTEAFF
cdr3_nt: TGTGCCAGCAGCGAGACAGGGGACACTGAAGCTTTCTTT

clone_size: -
j_call: TRBJ1-1
d_call: -
v_call: TRBV28
cdr3_aa: CASSRYEAFF
cdr3_nt: TGTGCCAGCAGTAGATATGAAGCTTTCTTT

clone_size: -
j_call: TRBJ1-6
d_call: -
v_call: TRBV19
cdr3_aa: CASKEVSYNSPLHF
cdr3_nt: TGTGCCAGTAAGGAGGTCTCCTATAATTCACCCCTCCACTTT

clone_size: -
j_call: TRBJ1-1
d_call: -
v_call: TRBV12-3/TRBV12-4
cdr3_aa: CASSLTRNTEAFF
cdr3_nt: TGTGCCAGCAGTTTAACGAGGAATACTGAAGCTTTCTTT

clone_size: -
j_call: TRBJ2-5
d_call: -
v_call: TRBV6-2/TRBV6-3
cdr3_aa: CASSPVGSAQETQYF
cdr3_nt: TGTGCCAGCAGCCCGGTGGGGTCAGCCCAAGAGACCCAGTACTTC

clone_size: few
j_call: TRBJ1-1
d_call: TRBD1
v_call: TRBV7-3
cdr3_aa: CASSLTGTATEAFF
cdr3_nt: TGTGCCAGCAGCTTAACGGGGACAGCCACTGAAGCTTTCTTT

clone_size: -
j_call: TRBJ1-5
d_call: -
v_call: TRBV19
cdr3_aa: CASSIRGGQPQHF
cdr3_nt: TGTGCCAGTAGTATTAGGGGCGGTCAGCCCCAGCATTTT

clone_size: -
j_call: TRBJ2-7
d_call: -
v_call: TRBV7-9
cdr3_aa: CASSLKQDSYEQYF
cdr3_nt: TGTGCCAGCAGCTTAAAACAGGACTCCTACGAGCAGTACTTC

clone_size: -
j_call: TRBJ1-3
d_call: TRBD1
v_call: TRBV30
cdr3_aa: CAWSGTASGNTIYF
cdr3_nt: TGTGCCTGGAGCGGGACAGCCTCTGGAAACACCATATATTTT

clone_size: -
j_call: TRBJ1-5
d_call: TRBD1
v_call: TRBV7-2
cdr3_aa: CASSFKTGELGSQPQHF
cdr3_nt: TGTGCCAGCAGCTTTAAAACAGGGGAGTTAGGGAGTCAGCCCCAGCATTTT

clone_size: -
j_call: TRBJ2-7
d_call: -
v_call: TRBV24-1
cdr3_aa: CATSGGYEQYF
cdr3_nt: TGTGCCACCAGTGGGGGCTACGAGCAGTACTTC

clone_size: -
j_call: TRBJ1-1
d_call: -
v_call: TRBV12-3/TRBV12-4
cdr3_aa: CASRGRNTEAFF
cdr3_nt: TGTGCCAGCAGAGGCAGAAACACTGAAGCTTTCTTT

clone_size: -
j_call: TRBJ1-4
d_call: -
v_call: TRBV27
cdr3_aa: CASSHVNEKLFF
cdr3_nt: TGTGCCAGCAGCCACGTAAATGAAAAACTGTTTTTT

clone_size: -
j_call: TRBJ1-1
d_call: -
v_call: TRBV7-2
cdr3_aa: CASSTWGRNTEAFF
cdr3_nt: TGTGCCAGCAGCACCTGGGGGCGGAACACTGAAGCTTTCTTT

clone_size: -
j_call: TRBJ2-5
d_call: -
v_call: TRBV6-5
cdr3_aa: CASSYLERSTQYF
cdr3_nt: TGTGCCAGCAGTTACCTCGAGCGATCGACCCAGTACTTC

clone_size: -
j_call: TRBJ1-3
d_call: -
v_call: TRBV7-2
cdr3_aa: CASSSSFGDAIYF
cdr3_nt: TGTGCCAGCAGCTCGTCCTTCGGGGACGCCATATATTTT

clone_size: -
j_call: TRBJ2-1
d_call: TRBD2
v_call: TRBV10-3
cdr3_aa: CAISDSGGTYNEQFF
cdr3_nt: TGTGCCATCAGTGACTCCGGGGGGACCTACAATGAGCAGTTCTTC

clone_size: -
j_call: TRBJ1-1
d_call: -
v_call: TRBV28
cdr3_aa: CAAAGTREAFF
cdr3_nt: TGTGCCGCAGCAGGGACGAGAGAAGCTTTCTTT

clone_size: -
j_call: TRBJ1-6
d_call: -
v_call: TRBV28
cdr3_aa: CASSIQGSSYNSPLHF
cdr3_nt: TGTGCCAGCAGTATACAGGGTAGCTCCTATAATTCACCCCTCCACTTT

clone_size: few
j_call: TRBJ1-2
d_call: TRBD1
v_call: TRBV24-1
cdr3_aa: CATRGTGGNYGYTF
cdr3_nt: TGTGCCACCAGAGGGACAGGGGGCAACTATGGCTACACCTTC

clone_size: -
j_call: TRBJ1-5
d_call: -
v_call: TRBV2
cdr3_aa: CASSETGVPINQPQHF
cdr3_nt: TGTGCCAGCAGTGAGACGGGAGTCCCCATAAATCAGCCCCAGCATTTT

clone_size: once
j_call: TRBJ1-1
d_call: TRBD1
v_call: TRBV7-9
cdr3_aa: CASSASGTGGTEAFF
cdr3_nt: TGTGCCAGCAGCGCGTCCGGGACAGGGGGCACTGAAGCTTTCTTT

clone_size: -
j_call: TRBJ2-4
d_call: -
v_call: TRBV13
cdr3_aa: CASSLGGDKNIQYF
cdr3_nt: TGTGCCAGCAGCTTAGGGGGAGACAAAAACATTCAGTACTTC

clone_size: -
j_call: TRBJ2-2
d_call: -
v_call: TRBV2
cdr3_aa: CASRGTANTGELFF
cdr3_nt: TGTGCCAGCAGAGGGACGGCAAACACCGGGGAGCTGTTTTTT

clone_size: -
j_call: TRBJ1-1
d_call: -
v_call: TRBV12-3/TRBV12-4
cdr3_aa: CASMRAAEAFF
cdr3_nt: TGTGCCAGCATGAGGGCCGCTGAAGCTTTCTTT

clone_size: -
j_call: TRBJ1-1
d_call: -
v_call: TRBV6-1
cdr3_aa: CASSELIGGMNTEAFF
cdr3_nt: TGTGCCAGCAGTGAATTAATCGGGGGAATGAACACTGAAGCTTTCTTT

clone_size: -
j_call: TRBJ2-2
d_call: -
v_call: TRBV7-3
cdr3_aa: CASSPSGNTGELFF
cdr3_nt: TGTGCCAGCAGCCCCTCGGGGAACACCGGGGAGCTGTTTTTT

clone_size: -
j_call: TRBJ1-5
d_call: -
v_call: TRBV12-3/TRBV12-4
cdr3_aa: CASSQGWNQPQHF
cdr3_nt: TGTGCCAGCAGTCAGGGGTGGAATCAGCCCCAGCATTTT

clone_size: -
j_call: TRBJ2-3
d_call: TRBD2
v_call: TRBV11-3
cdr3_aa: CASSPIAGGNTDTQYF
cdr3_nt: TGTGCCAGCAGCCCCATAGCGGGGGGAAACACAGATACGCAGTATTTT

clone_size: -
j_call: TRBJ2-3
d_call: TRBD2
v_call: TRBV7-7
cdr3_aa: CASSPSGGKDTQYF
cdr3_nt: TGTGCCAGCAGCCCTAGCGGGGGAAAAGATACGCAGTATTTT

clone_size: -
j_call: TRBJ2-5
d_call: -
v_call: TRBV19
cdr3_aa: CASSANQETQYF
cdr3_nt: TGTGCCAGCTCAGCGAACCAAGAGACCCAGTACTTC

clone_size: -
j_call: TRBJ1-3
d_call: -
v_call: TRBV3-1/TRBV3-2
cdr3_aa: CASSQVAGESSGNTIYF
cdr3_nt: TGTGCCAGCAGCCAAGTAGCCGGGGAAAGCTCTGGAAACACCATATATTTT